These 19 T cell receptor beta chains originate from one sample sequenced in a study of T cells in narcolepsy. TCRdb keeps only in-frame clones here, not all; method: immunoSEQ multiplex PCR. Altogether 25,000 or so clones are present, almost 85% being singletons, with the ten largest covering roughly 10%. Material for sequencing was memory (CD45RA-) CD4+ T cells from blood. The origin of the receptors is a human donor in good health.

The gene calls are TRBV2 and TRBJ2-3, with 8 positions matching TRBD2. Germline V gives CDR1 SNHLY, CDR2 FYNNEI. With 3 bases clipped from V and 2 bases from J, the junction kept 4 bases outside the gene matches. This CDR3 comprises 15 residues. The CDR3 region has the DNA TGTGCCAGCAGTGAGGTACTAGCGGCCACAGATACGCAGTATTTT. It encodes CASSEVLAATDTQYF.

This clone was recorded only once. The chain uses TRBV9 and TRBJ2-2, with 7 positions matching TRBD1. CDR1 is SGDLS, CDR2 YYNGEE, per germline. V shed 4 bases and J 4 bases; nucleotides not matched to a gene: 10. This CDR3 has 16 amino acids. The CDR3 nucleotides are TGTGCCAGCAGCCCAAGACAGGGTGGGGGCACCGGGGAGCTGTTTTTT. Amino acids: CASSPRQGGGTGELFF. Full variable domain (remainder filled in from reference TRBV9 and TRBJ2-2): DSGVTQTPKHLITATGQRVTLRCSPRSGDLSVYWYQQSLDQGLQFLIQYYNGEERAKGNILERFSAQQFPDLHSELNLSSLELGDSALYFCASSPRQGGGTGELFFGEGSRLTVL.

The chain carries TRBV19 and TRBJ1-1; no reliable D call. V was shortened by 2 bases and J by 11 bases, with 15 bases between the two germline ends. This CDR3 is 13 amino acids long. Germline loops: CDR1 LNHDA, CDR2 SQIVND (reference sequence). CDR3 amino acids: CASSIIGDLGAFF. The CDR3 DNA reads TGTGCCAGTAGTATAATCGGGGATTTGGGGGCTTTCTTT.

This clone was seen a few times. V is TRBV19 and J is TRBJ2-6, with no clear D. Trimming stripped 6 bases from V and 2 bases from J, with 11 bases between. This CDR3 has 15 amino acids. Germline values: CDR1 LNHDA, CDR2 SQIVND (reference sequence). The CDR3 sequence: CASSPTGAGANVLTF. CDR3 in DNA: TGTGCCAGTAGCCCGACGGGCGCTGGGGCCAACGTCCTGACTTTC.

This chain links TRBV5-1 with TRBJ2-7; 10 bases align to TRBD2. CDR1 SGHRS and CDR2 YFSETQ come from the germline V gene. There are 16 residues in the CDR3. J lost 1 base, V lost 0 bases, and 4 bases had no gene match. The CDR3, as DNA: TGCGCCAGCAGCTTGGACGGACTAGCGGCTTCCTACGAGCAGTACTTC. Amino acid sequence: CASSLDGLAASYEQYF. The full variable domain, its missing parts supplied by reference TRBV5-1 and TRBJ2-7, is KAGVTQTPRYLIKTRGQQVTLSCSPISGHRSVSWYQQTPGQGLQFLFEYFSETQRNKGNFPGRFSGRQFSNSRSEMNVSTLELGDSALYLCASSLDGLAASYEQYFGPGTRLTVT.

V is TRBV2 and J is TRBJ2-5, with D unresolved. Near its end, the DNA agrees better with TRBJ2-7, so the J call may be wrong. CDR1 SNHLY and CDR2 FYNNEI come from the germline V gene. This CDR3 has 12 amino acids. The CDR3 protein is CAGMRSSYEQYF. The DNA of the CDR3 is TGTGCCGGCATGCGGAGCTCCTACGAGCAGTACTTC.

This sequence joins TRBV7-2 and TRBJ2-2; D is unclear. The V and J ends lost 8 bases and 4 bases respectively, with 20 bases between them. This CDR3 is built from 16 residues. Germline values: CDR1 SGHTA, CDR2 FQGNSA. The CDR3 region is CASASIGPAGTGELFF. DNA of the CDR3: TGTGCCAGCGCCTCTATCGGGCCCGCAGGCACCGGGGAGCTGTTTTTT. The full variable domain, completed using reference TRBV7-2 and TRBJ2-2, is GAGVSQSPSNKVTEKGKDVELRCDPISGHTALYWYRQSLGQGLEFLIYFQGNSAPDKSGLPSDRFSAERTGGSVSTLTIQRTQQEDSAVYLCASASIGPAGTGELFFGEGSRLTVL.

The genes are TRBV7-9 and TRBJ2-7, with D tentatively TRBD1 (6 bases). CDR1 is SEHNR and CDR2 is FQNEAQ in the germline V gene (reference sequence). Trimming left V 5 bases short and J 2 bases short, with 10 bases between. The CDR3 has 13 residues. In DNA, the CDR3 is TGTGCCAGCAGCCCGGGACAAACCTACGAGCAGTACTTC. Its translation: CASSPGQTYEQYF. Combining the CDR3 with reference TRBV7-9 and TRBJ2-7 gives the whole variable domain DTGVSQNPRHKITKRGQNVTFRCDPISEHNRLYWYRQTLGQGPEFLTYFQNEAQLEKSRLLSDRFSAERPKGSFSTLEIQRTEQGDSAMYLCASSPGQTYEQYFGPGTRLTVT.

The V call is TRBV11-3, the J call TRBJ2-7; D is unresolved. The germline V gene has CDR1 SGHNT and CDR2 YENEEA. V was trimmed by 3 bases and J by 3 bases, leaving 12 bases between them. This CDR3 is 14 amino acids long. The CDR3: CASSFPTDIYEQYF. Written as DNA, the CDR3 is TGTGCCAGCAGCTTCCCGACTGATATCTACGAGCAGTACTTC.

The chain carries TRBV5-1 and TRBJ2-5; D not resolved. V gave up 1 base and J gave up 8 bases, with 12 bases separating them. Germline-derived CDR1 and CDR2 are SGHRS and YFSETQ. The CDR3 covers 13 residues. CDR3 bases: TGCGCCAGCAGCTTGAACGCGCAAGGCACCCAGTACTTC. Protein sequence: CASSLNAQGTQYF.

In this sample, this clone turned up a few times. The chain uses TRBV6-5 and TRBJ1-2; D unclear. V lost 6 bases and J lost 5, with 10 bases in between. CDR3 size: 12 residues. Per the germline V gene, CDR1 is MNHEY and CDR2 is SVGAGI. The CDR3 sequence: CASSNGMYGYTF. As DNA, the CDR3 is TGTGCCAGCAGCAACGGGATGTATGGCTACACCTTC.

The chain links TRBV6-5 to TRBJ1-3, with a weak D call TRBD1 (5 bases). This CDR3 has 15 amino acids. The V and J ends lost 2 bases and 4 bases respectively, with 12 bases between them. Germline values: CDR1 MNHEY, CDR2 SVGAGI. CDR3 sequence (DNA): TGTGCCAGCAGTTACGGGTCAGGGAGGGGAAACACCATATATTTT. It yields the protein CASSYGSGRGNTIYF.

V usage is TRBV11-2 and J usage is TRBJ1-2; the D gene is possibly TRBD1 (6 bases). Per germline, CDR1 SGHAT and CDR2 FQNNGV. V was cut by 5 bases and J by 4 bases, with 14 bases left in between. The CDR3 length is 14 residues. The CDR3 DNA reads TGTGCCAGCAGCCCGGTGGGGGGGCCCTATGGCTACACCTTC. Its translation is CASSPVGGPYGYTF.

The CDR3, as DNA: TGTGCCAGCAGTTCTATCGCAACTAATGAAAAACTGTTTTTT. Residues: CASSSIATNEKLFF. The J gene is TRBJ1-4, the V gene TRBV27; D not resolved. Germline V lookup: CDR1 MNHEY, CDR2 SMNVEV (reference sequence). The CDR3 sequence is 14 residues long. Trimming removed 4 bases from V and 0 bases from J, with 6 bases in between. Full variable domain (missing parts from reference TRBV27 and TRBJ1-4): EAQVTQNPRYLITVTGKKLTVTCSQNMNHEYMSWYRQDPGLGLRQIYYSMNVEVTDKGDVPEGYKVSRKEKRNFPLILESPSPNQTSLYFCASSSIATNEKLFFGSGTQLSVL.

The chain has TRBV28 and TRBJ2-7, with 8 bases matching TRBD1. The CDR3 totals 14 residues. The trim removed 6 bases at V and 7 bases at J, leaving 11 bases unmatched. Germline V gene data show CDR1 as MDHEN and CDR2 as SYDVKM. The CDR3 here is CASRTGEGLWEQYF. In nucleotides, the CDR3 is TGTGCCAGCAGGACAGGGGAAGGGCTGTGGGAGCAGTACTTC.

This chain joins TRBV5-8 and TRBJ1-2; 7 nucleotides align to TRBD1. V dropped 4 bases and J dropped 4; count of bases not matched to a gene: 7. The germline V gene has CDR1 SGHTS and CDR2 YDEGEE. This CDR3 contains 14 residues. The CDR3 sequence: CASSRGQEGYGYTF. Here the CDR3 DNA reads TGTGCCAGCAGCCGAGGACAGGAAGGCTATGGCTACACCTTC.

The genes are TRBV19 and TRBJ2-2; 8 bases align to TRBD1. V dropped 5 bases and J dropped 5; count of bases not matched to a gene: 13. The CDR3 length is 17 residues. Germline V gene lookup returns CDR1 LNHDA and CDR2 SQIVND (reference sequence). DNA of the CDR3: TGTGCCAGTAGTGCTACTGGCACAGGGGGTAGAACCGGGGAGCTGTTTTTT. Residues: CASSATGTGGRTGELFF.

This clone has just one count. This rearrangement joins TRBV30 to TRBJ1-1; TRBD1 is a possible D gene (6 bases). The CDR3 spans 15 residues. Trimming cost V 0 bases and J 5 bases, with 16 bases left between them. Germline CDR1 reads GTSNPN; CDR2 reads SVGIG (reference sequence). The CDR3 coding sequence is TGTGCCTGGAGTGTACCGGGGGGCGCTTGGACTGAAGCTTTCTTT. Amino acids: CAWSVPGGAWTEAFF. Full variable domain (remainder filled in from reference TRBV30 and TRBJ1-1): SQTIHQWPATLVQPVGSPLSLECTVEGTSNPNLYWYRQAAGRGLQLLFYSVGIGQISSEVPQNLSASRPQDRQFILSSKKLLLSDSGFYLCAWSVPGGAWTEAFFGQGTRLTVV.

This clone was seen more than once but under ten times. V gene TRBV27 combines with J gene TRBJ2-2; D tentatively fits TRBD1 or TRBD2 (5 bases each). The V end was cut by 8 bases, the J end by 1 base, with 14 bases between. The length of the CDR3 is 15 residues. Germline V gene sequence: CDR1 MNHEY, CDR2 SMNVEV (reference sequence). The CDR3: CASLSGAGNTGELFF. In DNA, the CDR3 is TGTGCCAGCCTATCCGGGGCAGGGAACACCGGGGAGCTGTTTTTT.